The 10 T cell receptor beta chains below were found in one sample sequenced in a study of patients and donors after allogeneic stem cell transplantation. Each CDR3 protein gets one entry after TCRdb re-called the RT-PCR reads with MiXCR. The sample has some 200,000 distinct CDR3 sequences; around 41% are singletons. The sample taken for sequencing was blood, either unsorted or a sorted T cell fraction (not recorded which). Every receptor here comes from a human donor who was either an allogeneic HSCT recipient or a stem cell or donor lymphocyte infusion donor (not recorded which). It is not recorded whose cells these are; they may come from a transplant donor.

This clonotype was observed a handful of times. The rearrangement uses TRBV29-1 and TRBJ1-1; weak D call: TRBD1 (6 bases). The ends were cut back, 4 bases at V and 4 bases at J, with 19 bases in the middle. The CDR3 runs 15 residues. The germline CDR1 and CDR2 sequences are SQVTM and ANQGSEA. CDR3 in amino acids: CSVVGVVQGGTEAFF. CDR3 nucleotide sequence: TGCAGCGTTGTTGGGGTAGTACAGGGCGGCACTGAAGCTTTCTTT.

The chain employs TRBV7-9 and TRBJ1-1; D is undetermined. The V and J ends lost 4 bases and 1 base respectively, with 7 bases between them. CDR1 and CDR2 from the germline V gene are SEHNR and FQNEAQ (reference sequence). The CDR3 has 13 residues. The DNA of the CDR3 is TGTGCCAGCAGCTGGCCCAAGAACACTGAAGCTTTCTTT. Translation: CASSWPKNTEAFF.

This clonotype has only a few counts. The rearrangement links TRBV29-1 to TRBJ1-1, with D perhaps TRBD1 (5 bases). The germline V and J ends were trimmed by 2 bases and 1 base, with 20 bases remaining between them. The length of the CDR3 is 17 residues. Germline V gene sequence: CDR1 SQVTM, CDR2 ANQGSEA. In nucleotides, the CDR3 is TGCAGCGTTGAAAGGCTAGGGTTAGGGGTCGAGAACACTGAAGCTTTCTTT. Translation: CSVERLGLGVENTEAFF.

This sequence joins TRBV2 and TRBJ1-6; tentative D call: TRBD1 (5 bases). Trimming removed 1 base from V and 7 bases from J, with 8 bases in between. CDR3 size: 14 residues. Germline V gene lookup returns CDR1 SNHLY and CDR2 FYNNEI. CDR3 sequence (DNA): TGTGCCAGCAGTGAAGTAGGGGTAAATTCACCCCTCCACTTT. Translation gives CASSEVGVNSPLHF.

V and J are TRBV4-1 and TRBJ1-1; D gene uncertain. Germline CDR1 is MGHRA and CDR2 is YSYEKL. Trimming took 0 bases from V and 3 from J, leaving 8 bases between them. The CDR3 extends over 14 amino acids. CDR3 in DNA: TGCGCCAGCAGCCAAGATCGGTGGGACACTGAAGCTTTCTTT. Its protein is CASSQDRWDTEAFF.

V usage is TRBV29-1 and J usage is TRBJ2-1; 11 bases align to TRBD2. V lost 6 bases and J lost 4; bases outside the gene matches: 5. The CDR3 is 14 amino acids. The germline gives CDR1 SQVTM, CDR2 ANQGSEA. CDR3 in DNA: TGCAGCGTCCTCACTAGCGGGAGTTACAATGAGCAGTTCTTC. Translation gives CSVLTSGSYNEQFF.

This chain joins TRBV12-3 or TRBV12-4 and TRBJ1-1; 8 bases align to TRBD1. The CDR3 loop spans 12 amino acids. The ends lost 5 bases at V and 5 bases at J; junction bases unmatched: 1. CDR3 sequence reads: CASSRQGTEAFF. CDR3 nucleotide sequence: TGTGCCAGCAGTCGACAGGGGACTGAAGCTTTCTTT.

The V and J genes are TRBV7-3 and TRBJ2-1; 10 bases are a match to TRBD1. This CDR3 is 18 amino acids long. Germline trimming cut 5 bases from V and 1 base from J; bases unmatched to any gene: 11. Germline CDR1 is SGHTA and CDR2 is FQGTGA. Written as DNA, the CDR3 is TGTGCCAGCAGCCACGGACCCCGGGACAGGGGTTCCTACAATGAGCAGTTCTTC. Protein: CASSHGPRDRGSYNEQFF.

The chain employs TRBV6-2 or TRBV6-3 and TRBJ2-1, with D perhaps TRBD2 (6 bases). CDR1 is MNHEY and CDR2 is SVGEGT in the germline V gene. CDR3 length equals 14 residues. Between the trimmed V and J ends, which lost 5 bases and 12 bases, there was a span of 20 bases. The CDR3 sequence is CASSIGGPTPWQFF. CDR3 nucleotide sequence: TGTGCCAGCAGTATCGGAGGGCCGACCCCTTGGCAGTTCTTC.

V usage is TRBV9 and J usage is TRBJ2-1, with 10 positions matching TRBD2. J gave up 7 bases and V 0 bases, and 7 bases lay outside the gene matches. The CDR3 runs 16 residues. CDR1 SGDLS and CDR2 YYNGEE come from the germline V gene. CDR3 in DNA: TGTGCCAGCAGCGTAGGGGCTAGCGGGAGTAGGAATGAGCAGTTCTTC. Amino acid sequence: CASSVGASGSRNEQFF.